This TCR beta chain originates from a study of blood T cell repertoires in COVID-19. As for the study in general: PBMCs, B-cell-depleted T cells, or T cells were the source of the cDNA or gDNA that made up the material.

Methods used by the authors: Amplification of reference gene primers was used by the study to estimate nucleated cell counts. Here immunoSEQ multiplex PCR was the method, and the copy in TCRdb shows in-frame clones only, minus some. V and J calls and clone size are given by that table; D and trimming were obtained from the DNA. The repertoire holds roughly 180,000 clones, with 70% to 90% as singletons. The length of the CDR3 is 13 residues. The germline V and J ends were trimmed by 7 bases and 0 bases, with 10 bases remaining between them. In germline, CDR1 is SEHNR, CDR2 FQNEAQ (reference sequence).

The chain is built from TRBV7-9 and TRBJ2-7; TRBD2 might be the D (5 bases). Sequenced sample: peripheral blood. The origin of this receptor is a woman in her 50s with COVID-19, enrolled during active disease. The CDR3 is CASISDLSYEQYF. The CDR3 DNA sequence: TGTGCCAGCATTAGCGACCTCTCCTACGAGCAGTACTTC.